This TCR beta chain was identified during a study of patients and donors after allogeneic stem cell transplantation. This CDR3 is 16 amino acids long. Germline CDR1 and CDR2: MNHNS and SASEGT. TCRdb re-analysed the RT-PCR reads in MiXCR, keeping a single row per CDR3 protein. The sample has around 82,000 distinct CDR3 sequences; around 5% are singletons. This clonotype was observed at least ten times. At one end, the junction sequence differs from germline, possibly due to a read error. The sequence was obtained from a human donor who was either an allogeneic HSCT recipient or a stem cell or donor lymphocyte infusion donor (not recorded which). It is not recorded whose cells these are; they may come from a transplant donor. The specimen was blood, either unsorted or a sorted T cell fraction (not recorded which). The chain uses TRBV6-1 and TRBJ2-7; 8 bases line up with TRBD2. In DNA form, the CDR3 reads TGTGCCAGCAGTCAAGCCTCCAGCGGGAGCGGGTACGAGCAGTACTTC. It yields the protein CASSQASSGSGYEQYF.